The table lists the clone carrying this T cell receptor beta chain with a count of one. This sample was taken from a study of OX40 agonist ivuxolimab in advanced cancers. Repertoires were generated with immunoSEQ multiplex PCR, while TCRdb's copy carries only in-frame clones and drops some. This sample has around 100,000 clones, with about 91% found just once. This receptor was obtained from an adult with an advanced solid tumor such as melanoma, head and neck, liver or kidney cancer. This specimen was CD4+ or CD8+ T cells sorted from blood, taken in a trial of the OX40 agonist ivuxolimab.

The CDR3 spells CSVDRGTDTQYF. In DNA, the CDR3 is TGCAGCGTCGACAGGGGTACAGATACGCAGTATTTT. The rearrangement links TRBV29-1 to TRBJ2-3; 8 bases map to TRBD1. Trimming removed 6 bases from V and 3 bases from J; junction bases left unmatched: 2. The CDR3 totals 12 residues. Germline values: CDR1 SQVTM, CDR2 ANQGSEA.